A few counts support the clone carrying this T cell receptor (beta chain). These data originate in a study of identical twins. Germline values: CDR1 SGHTA, CDR2 FQGNSA. The CDR3 totals 14 residues. V was pared by 5 bases and J by 6 bases, with 16 bases between. MiXCR, applied by TCRdb to the 5' RACE reads, yields one record per CDR3 protein. The sample includes some 760,000 distinct CDR3 sequences, 18% of them seen just once. These data were also filed under a second study, of T cells expressing NK-cell markers. As reported in that work: Sorted CD3+CD56+NKG2C+, CD3+CD56+NKG2C- and CD3+CD56-NKG2C+ T-cell subsets were beta-chain profiled.

Material: PBMCs. The gene calls are TRBV7-2 and TRBJ1-1; D unclear. This TCR was recovered from a woman between 18 and 29 years old in good health. CDR3 protein: CASSQVPSAAEAFF. The CDR3 DNA is TGTGCCAGCAGCCAAGTCCCAAGTGCCGCTGAAGCTTTCTTT.